What follows is one T cell receptor beta chain and its context. Its antigen is unknown. Sorted out of PBMCs were CD4+ T cells and CD8+ T cells. The data were obtained in a study of CD8+ T cells in alopecia areata. Notes on the study in general: It was less clear whether patients shared TCRs than it was in mice, possibly because of HLA. Sequencing of scalp samples also includes resident alphabeta T cells from normal skin. Elevated clonality characterized lesional scalp relative to normal scalp, particularly in alopecia totalis/universalis.

Extracted from the samples, RNA was reverse transcribed into cDNA to serve as the sequencing template. Repertoires were generated with immunoSEQ multiplex PCR, while TCRdb's copy carries only in-frame clones and drops some. The data contain approximately 98,000 clones, approximately 63% of them seen just once; the ten biggest clones take up roughly 19%. V shed 2 bases, J shed 3 bases, and the junction held 5 bases outside the gene matches. The CDR3 sequence is 16 residues long. CDR1 is SGHVS, CDR2 FNYEAQ, per germline. This sequence joins TRBV7-6 and TRBJ2-2; 8 bases match TRBD1. This clonotype was obtained from a human donor in good health. Source material: CD8+ T cells sorted from blood. Here the CDR3 reads CASSLRTGPDTGELFF. In nucleotides, the CDR3 is TGTGCCAGCAGCTTAAGGACAGGGCCAGACACCGGGGAGCTGTTTTTT.